This entry describes one TCR beta chain. CDR1 and CDR2 (germline): LGHNA, YNFKEQ. CDR3 length: 15 residues. The trim removed 0 bases at V and 6 bases at J, leaving 5 bases unmatched. This entry belongs to a study of blood T cell repertoires in COVID-19. Study details: PBMCs, B-cell-depleted T cells, or T cells were the source of the cDNA or gDNA that made up the material.

Study processing details: Reference gene primer amplification yielded estimated nucleated cell counts. Sequencing was performed with immunoSEQ multiplex PCR; in TCRdb, only in-frame clones are kept and a portion is missing. From that table come the V and J calls and clone size; the DNA was used to work out D and trimming. This table holds 55,000 to 75,000 clones, roughly 78% found once. Sequenced: peripheral blood. The sequence was collected from a human donor in a cohort sampled during active COVID-19. This chain joins TRBV4-2 and TRBJ1-5, with TRBD1 matching over 7 bases. CDR3 loop: CASSQDYRGPQPQHF. The CDR3 DNA follows: TGTGCCAGCAGCCAAGATTACAGGGGACCTCAGCCCCAGCATTTT.